The clone carrying this TCR beta chain is medium-sized by share. The antigen remains undetermined. Using MiXCR, TCRdb reanalyzed the PCR reads. The table lists around 10,000 clones, under 30% of them singletons. Until they underwent thyroid surgery, no patient had received any treatment. This specimen comes from a study of metastatic and nonmetastatic thyroid tumors. Study results and limitations: Compared with benign nodules, malignant thyroid tumors were reported to have significantly higher TCR beta diversity in both blood and tumor.

The TCR sequence derives from a male donor with papillary thyroid cancer or a benign thyroid nodule (not recorded which). Some clones in this sample may be carry-over from other donors' samples. Sequenced sample: tumor tissue.

The CDR3 DNA reads TGCAGTGCCCCAGAGAGGAATATGGGCTATGGCTACACCTTC. This translates into CSAPERNMGYGYTF. This sequence joins TRBV20-1 and TRBJ1-2; the D is unclear. CDR1 DFQATT and CDR2 SNEGSKA come from the germline V gene (reference sequence). CDR3 length: 14 residues. V was shortened by 6 bases and J by 4 bases, with 18 bases between the two germline ends.